Given below is one T cell receptor (beta chain) in context. Within the sample, other DNA sequences also encode this same CDR3. Under the authors' procedure: The assay estimated nucleated cells by amplifying reference gene primers. The assay was immunoSEQ multiplex PCR, and TCRdb's table has in-frame clones only and misses some. V and J calls and clone size are as listed in that table; D and trimming were resolved from the DNA. The sample has roughly 100,000 clones; roughly 80% are singletons. The record originates from a study of blood T cell repertoires in COVID-19. Study background: Collection of acute and convalescent COVID-19 samples took place in the United States, Italy and Spain. Nucleic acid was either cDNA or gDNA, and it came from T cells, B-cell-depleted T cells, or PBMCs.

The CDR3 is made up of 14 amino acids. Germline assignment: CDR1 MGHRA and CDR2 YSYEKL. V gave up 0 bases and J gave up 8 bases, with 14 bases separating them. The TCR originated in a human donor in a cohort sampled during active COVID-19. The chain employs TRBV4-1 and TRBJ2-7; a weak D match, TRBD2 (6 bases). Sequencing used peripheral blood. The CDR3 DNA is TGCGCCAGCAGCCAAGATGGTGCGGGGACCAAGCAGTACTTC. Protein: CASSQDGAGTKQYF.